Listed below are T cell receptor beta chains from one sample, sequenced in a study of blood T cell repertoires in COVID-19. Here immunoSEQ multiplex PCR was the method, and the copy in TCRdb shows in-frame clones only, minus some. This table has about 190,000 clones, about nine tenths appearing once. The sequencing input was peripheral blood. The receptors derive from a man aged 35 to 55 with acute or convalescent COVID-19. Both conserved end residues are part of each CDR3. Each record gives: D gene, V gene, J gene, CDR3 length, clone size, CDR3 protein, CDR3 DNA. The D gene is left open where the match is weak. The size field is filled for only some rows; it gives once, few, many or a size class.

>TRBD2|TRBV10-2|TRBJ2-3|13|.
CASRGGALDTQYF
TGCGCCAGCCGCGGGGGGGCCCTTGATACGCAGTATTTT
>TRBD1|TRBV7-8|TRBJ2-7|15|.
CASSGRGLRAYEQYF
TGTGCCAGCAGCGGCAGGGGGCTTCGGGCCTACGAGCAGTACTTC
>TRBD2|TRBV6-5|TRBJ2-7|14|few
CASSPTSGSYEQYF
TGTGCCAGCAGCCCCACTAGCGGATCCTACGAGCAGTACTTC
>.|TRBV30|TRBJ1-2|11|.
CAWGQIYGYTF
TGTGCCTGGGGACAAATCTATGGCTACACCTTC
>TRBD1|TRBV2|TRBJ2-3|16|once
CASSEARTGARDTQYF
TGTGCCAGCAGTGAAGCGCGGACAGGGGCCCGGGATACGCAGTATTTT
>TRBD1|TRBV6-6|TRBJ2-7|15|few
CASRYTGGAVSEQYF
TGTGCCAGCAGGTACACAGGGGGCGCGGTAAGTGAGCAGTACTTC
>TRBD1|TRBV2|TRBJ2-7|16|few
CASSLRTGAYSYEQYF
TGTGCCAGCAGTTTGCGGACAGGGGCATACTCCTACGAGCAGTACTTC
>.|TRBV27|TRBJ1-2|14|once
CASRRGGDPMGYTF
TGTGCCAGCAGGCGAGGAGGCGATCCGATGGGCTACACCTTC
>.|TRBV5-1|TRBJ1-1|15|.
CASSLESSPGTEAFF
TGCGCCAGCAGCTTGGAGTCCTCCCCGGGGACTGAAGCTTTCTTT
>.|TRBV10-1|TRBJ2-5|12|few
CASSGSGETQYF
TGCGCCAGCTCCGGGAGCGGAGAGACCCAGTACTTC
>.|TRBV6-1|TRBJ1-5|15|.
CASSELRPRNQPQHF
TGTGCCAGCAGTGAATTACGGCCGAGGAATCAGCCCCAGCATTTT
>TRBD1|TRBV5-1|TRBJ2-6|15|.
CASGPTGSGANVLTF
TGCGCCAGCGGACCGACAGGGTCTGGGGCCAACGTCCTGACTTTC
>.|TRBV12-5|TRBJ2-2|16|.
CASGFVALTPAGELFF
TGTGCTAGTGGTTTCGTAGCGTTAACCCCGGCGGGGGAGCTGTTTTTT
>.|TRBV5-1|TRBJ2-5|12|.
CASSLNRETQYF
TGCGCCAGCAGCTTGAATCGTGAGACCCAGTACTTC
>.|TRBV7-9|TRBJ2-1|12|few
CANMGPYNEQFF
TGTGCCAACATGGGGCCCTACAATGAGCAGTTCTTC
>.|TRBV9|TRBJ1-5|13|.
CASSPLRASPQHF
TGTGCCAGCAGCCCCCTGAGGGCTAGCCCCCAGCATTTT
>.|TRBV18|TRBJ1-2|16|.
CASSPLSNRVDYGYTF
TGTGCCAGCTCACCACTTTCTAACAGGGTAGACTATGGCTACACCTTC
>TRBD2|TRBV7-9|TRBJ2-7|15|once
CASSTAGGMASEQYF
TGTGCCAGCAGCACCGCGGGGGGCATGGCGAGCGAGCAGTACTTC
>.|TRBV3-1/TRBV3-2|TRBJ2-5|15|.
CASSQDNTYQETQYF
TGTGCCAGCAGCCAAGATAATACTTACCAAGAGACCCAGTACTTC
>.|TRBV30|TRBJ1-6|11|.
CAWSTNSPLHF
TGTGCCTGGAGTACAAATTCACCCCTCCACTTT
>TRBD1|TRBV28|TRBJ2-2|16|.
CASSRGTGGFTGELFF
TGTGCCAGCAGTCGGGGGACAGGGGGCTTCACCGGGGAGCTGTTTTTT
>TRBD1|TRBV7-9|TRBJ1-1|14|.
CASSFLQGGTEAFF
TGTGCCAGCAGCTTTTTACAGGGGGGTACTGAAGCTTTCTTT
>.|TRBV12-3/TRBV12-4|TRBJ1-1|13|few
CASSLGGNTEAFF
TGTGCCAGCAGTTTGGGGGGGAACACTGAAGCTTTCTTT
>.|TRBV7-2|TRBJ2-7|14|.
CASSLEGRGNEQYF
TGTGCCAGCAGCTTAGAGGGCAGGGGCAACGAGCAGTACTTC
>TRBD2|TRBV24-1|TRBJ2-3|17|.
CATSDLAGRSSTDTQYF
TGTGCCACCAGTGACCTAGCGGGGCGTTCTAGCACAGATACGCAGTATTTT
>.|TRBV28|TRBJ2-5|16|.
CASSSGTYQLQETQYF
TGTGCCAGCAGTTCAGGGACTTACCAACTACAAGAGACCCAGTACTTC
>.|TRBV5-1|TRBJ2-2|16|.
CASSLVASANTGELFF
TGCGCCAGCAGCTTGGTGGCTAGCGCGAACACCGGGGAGCTGTTTTTT
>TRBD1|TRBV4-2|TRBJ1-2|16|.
CASSQDRAGGTSGYTF
TGTGCCAGCAGCCAAGATCGGGCAGGGGGTACTTCCGGCTACACCTTC
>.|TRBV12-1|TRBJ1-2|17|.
CASSSYPPATGGDGYTF
TGTGCCAGCAGTTCCTATCCCCCCGCGACAGGGGGGGATGGCTACACCTTC
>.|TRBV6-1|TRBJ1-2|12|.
CASSEAYYGYTF
TGTGCCAGCAGTGAGGCTTATTATGGCTACACCTTC
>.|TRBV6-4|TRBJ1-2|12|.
CASSDPVTGYTF
TGTGCCAGCAGTGATCCGGTTACGGGCTACACCTTC